This TCR beta chain was profiled in a study of blood T cell repertoires in COVID-19. Study-level background: Acute-phase and convalescent COVID-19 samples originated in the United States, Italy and Spain. T cells, B-cell-depleted T cells, or PBMCs supplied cDNA or gDNA.

In the original workflow: Estimation of nucleated cell counts was performed using reference gene primer amplification. Assay: immunoSEQ multiplex PCR; the TCRdb copy retains only in-frame clones and omits some. The V and J calls and clone size were taken over from that table, and D and trimming were inferred from the DNA. The sample has roughly 23,000 clones, 90% seen once. V lost 2 bases and J 5 bases, leaving 9 bases between the germline ends. The germline V gene encodes CDR1 MNHNS and CDR2 SASEGT. There are 13 residues in the CDR3. This chain links TRBV6-1 with TRBJ1-1, with D possibly being TRBD1 (5 bases). The receptor was isolated from an older man with acute or convalescent COVID-19. The sample was peripheral blood. The CDR3 DNA follows: TGTGCCAGCAGTGAACAGGGAGGTACTGAAGCTTTCTTT. Translating gives CASSEQGGTEAFF.